This T cell receptor (beta chain) was sequenced during a study of Ad26.COV2.S vaccination and SARS-CoV-2 variants. Study-wide background: Donor got 5x10^10 or 1x10^11 viral particles of Ad26.COV2.S. General study findings and limits: Total T cell responses, in the TCR breadth and depth analyses, may have been underestimated.

This CDR3 has 15 amino acids. V was cut by 1 base and J by 5 bases, with 9 bases left in between. Germline V CDR1 and CDR2: LGHNA, YSLEER. Remarks on this clone: The antigen remains unidentified.

Profiled with immunoSEQ multiplex PCR; TCRdb holds only in-frame clones, not every one. The top ten clones hold approximately 12% of a sample with 380,000 or so clones, 75% to 90% of them seen once. Documented treatment: 19 received Ad26.COV2.S at low or high dose, single or two shots; roughly 5 received placebo; per-sample allocation not given. Sampling happened 63 days after the first vaccine or placebo injection. It was an adult aged 18-55 years in Boston who was the donor. Ad26.COV2.S expressed prefusion-stabilized spike from the original Wuhan strain. The sample consisted of peripheral blood, taken in a trial of Ad26.COV2.S vaccine versus placebo. This clonotype was sampled from a person aged 18-60 years who received the Ad26.COV2.S COVID-19 vaccine or a placebo. This chain joins TRBV4-3 and TRBJ1-6; possible D gene TRBD1, 5 bases. CDR3 residues: CASSQAGEDNSPLHF. The CDR3 region has the DNA TGCGCCAGCAGCCAAGCGGGGGAAGATAATTCACCCCTCCACTTT.